This TCR beta chain was captured in a study of T cell repertoires in cytomegalovirus infection. At the level of the study: Indications came from public TCR beta signatures; they pointed to CMV infection and to a matching HLA type.

Study-level findings and limits: It was HLA-C-restricted CMV-specific TCR beta clonotypes that dominated the response ex vivo. Summed public TCR beta family frequency identified CMV carriers bearing the relevant HLA.

The CDR3 is made up of 15 amino acids. V lost 6 bases and J lost 3; bases outside the gene matches: 8. About this clonotype: Its specificity is unknown.

Via MiXCR, TCRdb re-called the reads, giving one row per CDR3 protein. The sample comprises over 100,000 distinct CDR3 sequences, roughly 9.1% of which are singletons, and about 32% rests with the top ten. Source material: PBMCs, sequenced either directly or after in vitro stimulation (not recorded which). The origin of this receptor is a human donor in good health (CMV status not recorded). Some clones in this sample may be carry-over from other donors' samples. The chain couples TRBV12-3 or TRBV12-4 to TRBJ1-5; TRBD1 aligns across 7 bases. As DNA, the CDR3 is TGTGCCAGCAGAAGACAGGGAACGATCAATCAGCCCCAGCATTTT. It is translated as CASRRQGTINQPQHF.